This T cell receptor beta chain was captured in a study of blood T cells in healthy people across ages. This CDR3 comprises 16 residues. Trimming removed 5 bases at V and 1 base at J, with 17 bases between. Germline values: CDR1 LGHDT, CDR2 YNNKEL (reference sequence). Alongside a J-beta primer mix, a sample-barcoded 5' primer served in a second PCR lasting about 7 to 12 cycles. MiXCR, applied by TCRdb to the 5' RACE reads, yields one record per CDR3 protein. Among approximately 1.5 million distinct CDR3 sequences listed, approximately 39% were seen once. The sample was blood. V and J are TRBV3-1 and TRBJ1-1; possible D gene TRBD1, 5 bases. The sequence came from a young woman in good health. The CDR3 spells CASSLGLGVSNTEAFF. DNA of the CDR3: TGTGCCAGCAGCTTAGGTTTGGGGGTTTCGAACACTGAAGCTTTCTTT.